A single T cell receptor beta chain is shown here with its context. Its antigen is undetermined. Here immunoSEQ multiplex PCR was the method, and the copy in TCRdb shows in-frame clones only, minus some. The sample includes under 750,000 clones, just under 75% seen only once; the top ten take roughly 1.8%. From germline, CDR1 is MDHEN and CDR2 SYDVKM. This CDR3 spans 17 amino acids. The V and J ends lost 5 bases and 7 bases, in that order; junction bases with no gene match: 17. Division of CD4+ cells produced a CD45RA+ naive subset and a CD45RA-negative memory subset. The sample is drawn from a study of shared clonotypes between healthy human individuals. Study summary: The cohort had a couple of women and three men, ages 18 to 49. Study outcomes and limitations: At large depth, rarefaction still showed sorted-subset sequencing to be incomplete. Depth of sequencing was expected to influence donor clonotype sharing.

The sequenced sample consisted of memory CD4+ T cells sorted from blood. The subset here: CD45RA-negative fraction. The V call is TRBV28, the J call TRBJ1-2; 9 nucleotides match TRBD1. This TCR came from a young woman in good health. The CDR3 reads CASSPRTGAGRSVGYTF. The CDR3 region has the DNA TGTGCCAGCAGTCCCCGGACAGGGGCCGGCCGATCTGTTGGCTACACCTTC.